The source of this T cell receptor (beta chain) is a study of T cell changes during pregnancy in multiple sclerosis. Sequencing was performed with immunoSEQ multiplex PCR; in TCRdb, only in-frame clones are kept and a portion is missing. The sample carries 50,000 to 75,000 clones, over 90% recorded once. Germline V gene sequence: CDR1 LNHDA, CDR2 SQIVND (reference sequence). V lost 4 bases and J lost 2, with 14 bases in between. CDR3 length equals 15 residues. The genes are TRBV19 and TRBJ1-2; TRBD1 might be the D (6 bases). The source is a female donor with multiple sclerosis, enrolled in a pregnancy study. Sequencing used CD8+ T cells from peripheral blood mononuclear cells, obtained in the third trimester of pregnancy. The CDR3: CASSTTGWVNYGYTF. CDR3 DNA sequence: TGTGCCAGTAGTACGACAGGTTGGGTGAACTATGGCTACACCTTC.